These 9 T cell receptor beta chains were all obtained from the same sample, sequenced in a study of tumor-infiltrating lymphocytes in oesophageal squamous cell carcinoma. One entry per CDR3 protein, called by TCRdb with MiXCR from the PCR reads. Among about 13,000 distinct CDR3 sequences listed, around 55% were seen once. Input material: esophageal tumor tissue. The receptor set was obtained from a male donor with esophageal squamous cell carcinoma.

The V gene is TRBV7-9, the J gene TRBJ2-2, with no clear D. V lost 1 base and J 6 bases, leaving 12 bases between the germline ends. Germline CDR1 and CDR2: SEHNR and FQNEAQ (reference sequence). This CDR3 has 15 residues. The CDR3 nucleotides read TGTGCCAGCAGCTTAGGGGCAGGCCCGGCCGGGGAGCTGTTTTTT. This gives the protein CASSLGAGPAGELFF.

The V call is TRBV27, the J call TRBJ2-1; D perhaps matches TRBD2 (5 bases). The ends were cut back, 6 bases at V and 6 bases at J, with 9 bases in the middle. The CDR3 totals 12 residues. The germline V gene has CDR1 MNHEY and CDR2 SMNVEV (reference sequence). In nucleotides, the CDR3 is TGTGCCAGCAGCAAACTAGGCAATGAGCAGTTCTTC. Translated: CASSKLGNEQFF.

As DNA, the CDR3 is TGTGCCAGCAGTTTATTGGGGCGGTTAGGCTATGGCTACACCTTC. It yields the protein CASSLLGRLGYGYTF. The chain combines TRBV28 with TRBJ1-2; D might be TRBD1 (5 bases). Germline values: CDR1 MDHEN, CDR2 SYDVKM. This CDR3 has 15 residues. V was trimmed by 1 base and J by 4 bases, leaving 13 bases between them.

In its sample, this clonotype was seen many times. The rearrangement joins TRBV12-3 or TRBV12-4 to TRBJ2-7; the match to TRBD1 covers 8 bases. The V and J ends lost 6 bases and 7 bases, in that order; junction bases with no gene match: 14. CDR3 length equals 15 residues. The CDR3 DNA sequence: TGTGCCAGCAGGTTACTTGGGACAGGTGAGGGGGAGCAGTACTTC. Protein sequence: CASRLLGTGEGEQYF.

A note on this clonotype: The junction departs from the called germline gene at one end, perhaps through a read error. The chain is built from TRBV24-1 and TRBJ2-5; 12 nucleotides line up with TRBD2. Germline CDR1 reads KGHDR; CDR2 reads SFDVKD. This CDR3 contains 14 residues. CDR3 loop: CATSEPSGGALPIF. CDR3 DNA sequence: TGTGCCACCAGTGAACCTAGCGGGGGGGCCTTACCGATCTTC.

A few counts support this clonotype. J is TRBJ2-1 and V is TRBV19; possible D gene TRBD2, 6 bases. CDR3 length equals 16 residues. Trimming took off 2 bases at V and 6 bases at J, with 17 bases between the two ends. CDR1 and CDR2 (germline): LNHDA, SQIVND (reference sequence). Here the CDR3 reads CASSILGGPQGNEQFF. The CDR3 DNA is TGTGCCAGTAGTATACTGGGGGGACCCCAGGGCAATGAGCAGTTCTTC.

This clonotype was counted ten times or more. The rearrangement links TRBV5-5 to TRBJ2-3; 14 bases are a match to TRBD2. This CDR3 comprises 16 residues. V lost 3 bases to trimming and J lost 5 bases; unmatched junction nucleotides: 5. Germline CDR1 reads SGHKS; CDR2 reads YYEKEE (reference sequence). DNA of the CDR3: TGTGCCAGCAGCTGGCTAGGACTAGCGGGAGGAGATACGCAGTATTTT. Residues: CASSWLGLAGGDTQYF.

The CDR3 sequence is CASRVEGSYNEQFF. CDR3 nucleotide sequence: TGTGCCAGCAGGGTAGAGGGCTCCTACAATGAGCAGTTCTTC. The rearrangement joins TRBV6-5 to TRBJ2-1; D is perhaps TRBD2 (5 bases). Germline lookup yields CDR1 MNHEY and CDR2 SVGAGI. Trimming stripped 6 bases from V and 0 bases from J, with 9 bases between. The CDR3 length is 14 residues.

The rearrangement joins TRBV28 to TRBJ2-6, with D unresolved. Trimming pared 4 bases from V and 0 bases from J, leaving 4 bases between. CDR3 length: 14 residues. The germline V gene has CDR1 MDHEN and CDR2 SYDVKM. The CDR3 coding sequence is TGTGCCAGCAGTTACTACTCTGGGGCCAACGTCCTGACTTTC. Translated, it gives CASSYYSGANVLTF.